There are many counts of the clone carrying this T cell receptor beta chain. One entry per CDR3 protein, called by TCRdb with MiXCR from the reads. The repertoire has 45,000 to 60,000 distinct CDR3 sequences, around 7% of them found once; the top ten carry about a sixth. Trimming took 2 bases from V and 4 from J, leaving 2 bases between them. The CDR3 covers 11 residues. CDR1 MNHEY and CDR2 SVGEGT come from the germline V gene. The entry originates in a study of patients with pleural tuberculosis. This receptor was taken from a human donor with pleural tuberculosis. V and J are TRBV6-2 or TRBV6-3 and TRBJ2-5; no reliable D call. DNA for the CDR3: TGTGCCAGCAGTTACCGAGAGACCCAGTACTTC. This encodes CASSYRETQYF.